The entry below gives a single TCR beta chain sequence along with its context. Its target is not known. TCRdb's table, derived via immunoSEQ multiplex PCR, lists solely in-frame clones and lacks some. Counted here are fewer than 35,000 clones, 85% to 90% occurring once; the ten biggest clones make up approximately 4%. This specimen belongs to a study of T cells in localized non-small cell lung cancer. Study-wide results and limits: Uninvolved adjacent lung, not tumor, had the highest T cell clonality. Appearance in adjacent lung was seen for a median roughly 56 of the top 100 tumor clones. With higher T cell density in blood came longer overall survival. Heterogeneity within the tumor remains possible, as just one region underwent sequencing.

Germline CDR1 is SNHLY and CDR2 is FYNNEI. V gave up 2 bases and J gave up 2 bases; unmatched junction bases: 1. The CDR3 is made up of 16 amino acids. The source of this sequence is a male donor older than 55 with stage III lung adenocarcinoma. This sequence joins TRBV2 and TRBJ2-6, with TRBD1 identical over 9 bases. This specimen consisted of peripheral blood, obtained before any cancer treatment. The CDR3 sequence: CASSERTGAGANVLTF. The CDR3 DNA reads TGTGCCAGCAGTGAAAGGACAGGGGCTGGGGCCAACGTCCTGACTTTC.